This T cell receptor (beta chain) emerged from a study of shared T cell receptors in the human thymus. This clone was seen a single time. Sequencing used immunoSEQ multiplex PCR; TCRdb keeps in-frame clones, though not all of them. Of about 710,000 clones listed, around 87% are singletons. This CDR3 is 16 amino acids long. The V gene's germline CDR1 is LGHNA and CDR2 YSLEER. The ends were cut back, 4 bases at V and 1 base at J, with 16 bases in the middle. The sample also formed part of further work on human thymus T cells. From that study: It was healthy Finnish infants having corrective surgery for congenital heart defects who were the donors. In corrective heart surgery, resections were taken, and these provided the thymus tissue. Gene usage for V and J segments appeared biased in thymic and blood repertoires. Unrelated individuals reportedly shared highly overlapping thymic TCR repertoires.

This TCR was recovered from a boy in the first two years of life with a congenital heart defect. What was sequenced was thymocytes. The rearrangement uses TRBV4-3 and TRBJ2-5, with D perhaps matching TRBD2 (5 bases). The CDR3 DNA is TGCGCCAGCAGCCCCGTCCGTAGCGCGGGCCAAGAGACCCAGTACTTC. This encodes CASSPVRSAGQETQYF.